The present TCR beta chain was sequenced within a study of T-cell reconstitution after alpha-beta-depleted transplantation in children. Unique molecular identifiers were used in preparing the TCRbeta library. TCRdb recomputed calls from the PCR reads with MiXCR, one row per CDR3 protein. The sample has some 120,000 distinct CDR3 sequences; over 9% are singletons. In this sample, this clonotype turned up a few times. Its antigen is still unknown. Study-wide findings and caveats: Diversity of TCRbeta at day 60 was high in some patients, arising from surviving recipient T cells and thymic progenitors. The origin of alpha-beta T cells about two months after transplant was reportedly several hundred expanded graft clones. T-cell counts and diversity at one year following transplant were attributed mainly to newly produced T cells.

Germline CDR1 MNHEY, CDR2 SVGAGI. V shed 5 bases, J shed 1 base, and the junction held 4 bases outside the gene matches. The CDR3 is 16 residues long. Sequencing was performed on PBMCs, taken before TCRalphabeta/CD19-depleted stem cell transplant. The receptor comes from a boy aged 2 to 10 with acute lymphoblastic leukemia, due to receive a stem cell transplant. This chain joins TRBV6-5 and TRBJ2-1; 11 positions agree with TRBD2. CDR3 sequence (DNA): TGTGCCAGCAGTCCTCTAGCGGGAGGTTCCTACAATGAGCAGTTCTTC. As protein: CASSPLAGGSYNEQFF.